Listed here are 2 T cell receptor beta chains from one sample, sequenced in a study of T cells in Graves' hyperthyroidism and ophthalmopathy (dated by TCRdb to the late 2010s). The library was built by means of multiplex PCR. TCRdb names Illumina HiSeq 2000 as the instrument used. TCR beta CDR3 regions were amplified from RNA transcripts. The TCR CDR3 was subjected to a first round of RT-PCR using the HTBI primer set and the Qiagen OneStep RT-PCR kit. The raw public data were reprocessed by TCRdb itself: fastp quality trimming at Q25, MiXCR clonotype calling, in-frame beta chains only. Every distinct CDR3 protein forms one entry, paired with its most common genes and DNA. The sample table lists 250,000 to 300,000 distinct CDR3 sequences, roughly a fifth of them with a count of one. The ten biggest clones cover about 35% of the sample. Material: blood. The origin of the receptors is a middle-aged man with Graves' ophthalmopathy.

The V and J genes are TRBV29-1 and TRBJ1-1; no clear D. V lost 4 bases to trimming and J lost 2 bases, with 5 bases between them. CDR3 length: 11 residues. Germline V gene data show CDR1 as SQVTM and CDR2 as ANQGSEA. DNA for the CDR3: TGCAGCGTTGTGAGAAACACTGAAGCTTTCTTT. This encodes CSVVRNTEAFF. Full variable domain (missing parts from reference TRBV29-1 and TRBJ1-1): SAVISQKPSRDICQRGTSLTIQCQVDSQVTMMFWYRQQPGQSLTLIATANQGSEATYESGFVIDKFPISRPNLTFSTLTVSNMSPEDSSIYLCSVVRNTEAFFGQGTRLTVV.

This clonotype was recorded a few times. The CDR3 sequence: CASSSRQGKEAFF. CDR3 in DNA: TGTGCCAGCAGTTCGAGACAGGGGAAAGAAGCTTTCTTT. This chain joins TRBV6-1 and TRBJ1-1; 8 bases are a match to TRBD1. Germline V gives CDR1 MNHNS, CDR2 SASEGT. The CDR3 contains 13 residues. V lost 5 bases, J lost 8 bases, and 7 bases stayed unmatched.